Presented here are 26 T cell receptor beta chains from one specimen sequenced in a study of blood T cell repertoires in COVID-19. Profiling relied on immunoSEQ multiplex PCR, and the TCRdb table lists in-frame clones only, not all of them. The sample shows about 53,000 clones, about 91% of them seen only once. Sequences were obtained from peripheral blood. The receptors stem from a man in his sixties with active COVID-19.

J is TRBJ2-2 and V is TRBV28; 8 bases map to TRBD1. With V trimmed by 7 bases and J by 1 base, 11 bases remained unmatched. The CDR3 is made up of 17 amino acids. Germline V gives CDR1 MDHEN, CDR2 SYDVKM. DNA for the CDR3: TGTGCCAGCACGTACCTTTCCGGGACAGGGAACACCGGGGAGCTGTTTTTT. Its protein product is CASTYLSGTGNTGELFF.

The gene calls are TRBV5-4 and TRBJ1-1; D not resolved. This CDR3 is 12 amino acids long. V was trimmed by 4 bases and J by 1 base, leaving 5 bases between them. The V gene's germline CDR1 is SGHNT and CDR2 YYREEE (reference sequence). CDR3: CASSHGNTEAFF. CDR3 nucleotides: TGTGCCAGCAGCCACGGGAACACTGAAGCTTTCTTT.

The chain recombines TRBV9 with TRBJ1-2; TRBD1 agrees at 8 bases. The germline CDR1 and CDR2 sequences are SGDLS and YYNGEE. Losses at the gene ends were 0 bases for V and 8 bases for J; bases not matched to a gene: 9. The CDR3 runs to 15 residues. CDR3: CASSVAGQGARGYTF. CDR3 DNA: TGTGCCAGCAGCGTAGCGGGGCAGGGGGCGCGCGGCTACACCTTC.

As DNA, the CDR3 is TGCGCCAGCAGCACTACGAAAGGGGCTGAAGCTTTCTTT. Translating it yields CASSTTKGAEAFF. The V gene is TRBV5-1, the J gene TRBJ1-1; possibly TRBD1 for D (5 bases). The length of the CDR3 is 13 residues. Germline CDR1 reads SGHRS; CDR2 reads YFSETQ. The germline V and J ends were trimmed by 4 bases and 6 bases, with 13 bases remaining between them.

CDR3 bases: TGTGCCAGCAGAATTACTAGCGGGAGTTTTAATGAGCAGTTCTTC. It encodes CASRITSGSFNEQFF. This chain joins TRBV6-5 and TRBJ2-1, with 11 bases lining up with TRBD2. Looked up from germline, CDR1 is MNHEY and CDR2 is SVGAGI. This CDR3 contains 15 residues. V was pared by 6 bases and J by 7 bases, with 8 bases of the junction left unmatched.

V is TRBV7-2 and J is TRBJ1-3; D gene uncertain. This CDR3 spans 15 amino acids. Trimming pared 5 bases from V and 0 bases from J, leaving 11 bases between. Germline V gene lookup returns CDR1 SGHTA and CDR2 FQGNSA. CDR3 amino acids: CASSRSGSSGNTIYF. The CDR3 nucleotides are TGTGCCAGCAGCCGTTCAGGTAGCTCTGGAAACACCATATATTTT.

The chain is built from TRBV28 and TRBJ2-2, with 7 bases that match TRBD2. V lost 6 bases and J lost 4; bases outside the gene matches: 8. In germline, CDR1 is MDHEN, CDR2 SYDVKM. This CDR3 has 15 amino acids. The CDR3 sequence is CASSPGGWGTGELFF. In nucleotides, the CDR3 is TGTGCCAGCAGCCCGGGGGGATGGGGCACCGGGGAGCTGTTTTTT.

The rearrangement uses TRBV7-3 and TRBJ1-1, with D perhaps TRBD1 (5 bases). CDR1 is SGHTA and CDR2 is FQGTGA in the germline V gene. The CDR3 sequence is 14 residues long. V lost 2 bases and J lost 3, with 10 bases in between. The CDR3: CASSLGSGHTEAFF. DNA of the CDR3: TGTGCCAGCAGCTTAGGGTCAGGGCACACTGAAGCTTTCTTT.

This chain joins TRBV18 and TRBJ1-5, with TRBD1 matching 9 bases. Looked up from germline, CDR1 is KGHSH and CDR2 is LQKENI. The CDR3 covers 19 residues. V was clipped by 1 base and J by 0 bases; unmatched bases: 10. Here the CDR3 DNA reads TGTGCCAGCTCACCACAGGGACAGGGAGGGCCTTTTAGCAATCAGCCCCAGCATTTT. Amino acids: CASSPQGQGGPFSNQPQHF. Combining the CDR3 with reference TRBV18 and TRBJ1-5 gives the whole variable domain NAGVMQNPRHLVRRRGQEARLRCSPMKGHSHVYWYRQLPEEGLKFMVYLQKENIIDESGMPKERFSAEFPKEGPSILRIQQVVRGDSAAYFCASSPQGQGGPFSNQPQHFGDGTRLSIL.

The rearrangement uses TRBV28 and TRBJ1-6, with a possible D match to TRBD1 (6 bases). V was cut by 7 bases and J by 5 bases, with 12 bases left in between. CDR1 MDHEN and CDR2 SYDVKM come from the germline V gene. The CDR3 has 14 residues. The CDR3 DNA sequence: TGTGCCAGCATTGCGACAGGAGATAATTCACCCCTCCACTTT. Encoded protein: CASIATGDNSPLHF.

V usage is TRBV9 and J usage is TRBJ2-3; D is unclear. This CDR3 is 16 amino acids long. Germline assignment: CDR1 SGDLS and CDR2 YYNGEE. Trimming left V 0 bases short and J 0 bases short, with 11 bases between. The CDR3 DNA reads TGTGCCAGCAGCGTAGTGGTCAGTTCTAGCACAGATACGCAGTATTTT. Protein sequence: CASSVVVSSSTDTQYF.

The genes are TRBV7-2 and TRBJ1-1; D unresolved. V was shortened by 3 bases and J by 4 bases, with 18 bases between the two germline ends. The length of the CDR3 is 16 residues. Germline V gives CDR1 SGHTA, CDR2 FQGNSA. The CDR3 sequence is CASSFAGQMPATEAFF. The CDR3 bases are TGTGCCAGCAGCTTCGCAGGCCAGATGCCAGCCACTGAAGCTTTCTTT.

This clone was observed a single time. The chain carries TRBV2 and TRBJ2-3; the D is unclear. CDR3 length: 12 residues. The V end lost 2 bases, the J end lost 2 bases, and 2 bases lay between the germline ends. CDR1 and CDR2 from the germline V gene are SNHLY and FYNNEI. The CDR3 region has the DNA TGTGCCAGCAGTGAATACACAGATACGCAGTATTTT. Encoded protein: CASSEYTDTQYF.

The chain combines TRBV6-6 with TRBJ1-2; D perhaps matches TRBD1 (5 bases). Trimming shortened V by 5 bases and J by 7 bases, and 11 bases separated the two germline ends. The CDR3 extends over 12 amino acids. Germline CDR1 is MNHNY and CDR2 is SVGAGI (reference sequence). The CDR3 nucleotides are TGTGCCAGCAGTGCCAGGGATGGTGGCTACACCTTC. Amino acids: CASSARDGGYTF.

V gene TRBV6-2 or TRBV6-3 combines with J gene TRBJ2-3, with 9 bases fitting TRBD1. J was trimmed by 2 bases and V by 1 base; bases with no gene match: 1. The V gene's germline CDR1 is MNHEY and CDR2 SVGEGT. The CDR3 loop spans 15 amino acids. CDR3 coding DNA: TGTGCCAGCAGTTACTGGGACAGGGACACAGATACGCAGTATTTT. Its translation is CASSYWDRDTDTQYF.

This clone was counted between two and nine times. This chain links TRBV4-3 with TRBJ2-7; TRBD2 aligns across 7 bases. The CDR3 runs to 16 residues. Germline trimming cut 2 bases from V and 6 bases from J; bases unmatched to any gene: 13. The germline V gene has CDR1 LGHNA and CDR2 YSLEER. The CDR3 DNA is TGCGCCAGCAGCCAATCCCCCAGCACTAGCGCCGGCGAGCAGTACTTC. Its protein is CASSQSPSTSAGEQYF.

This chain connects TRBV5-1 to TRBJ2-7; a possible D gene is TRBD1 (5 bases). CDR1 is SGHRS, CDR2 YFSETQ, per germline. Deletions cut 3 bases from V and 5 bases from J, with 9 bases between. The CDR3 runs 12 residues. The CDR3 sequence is CASSSNRNEQYF. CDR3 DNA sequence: TGCGCCAGCAGCTCCAACAGGAACGAGCAGTACTTC.

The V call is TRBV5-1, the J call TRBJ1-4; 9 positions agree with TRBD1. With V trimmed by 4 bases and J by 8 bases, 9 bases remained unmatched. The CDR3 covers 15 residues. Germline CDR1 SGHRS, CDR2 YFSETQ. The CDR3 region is CASSPQQGAGEKLFF. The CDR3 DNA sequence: TGCGCCAGCAGCCCCCAACAGGGGGCAGGCGAAAAACTGTTTTTT.

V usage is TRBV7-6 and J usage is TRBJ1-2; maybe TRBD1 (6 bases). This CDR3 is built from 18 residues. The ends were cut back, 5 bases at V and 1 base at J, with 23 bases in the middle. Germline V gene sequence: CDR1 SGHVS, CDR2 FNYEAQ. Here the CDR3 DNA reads TGTGCCAGCAGCCCGCAGCTCGGGGGGCAGGGACTTAACTATGGCTACACCTTC. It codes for CASSPQLGGQGLNYGYTF. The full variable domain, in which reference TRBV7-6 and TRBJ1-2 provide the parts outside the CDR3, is GAGVSQSPRYKVTKRGQDVALRCDPISGHVSLYWYRQALGQGPEFLTYFNYEAQQDKSGLPNDRFSAERPEGSISTLTIQRTEQRDSAMYRCASSPQLGGQGLNYGYTFGSGTRLTVV.

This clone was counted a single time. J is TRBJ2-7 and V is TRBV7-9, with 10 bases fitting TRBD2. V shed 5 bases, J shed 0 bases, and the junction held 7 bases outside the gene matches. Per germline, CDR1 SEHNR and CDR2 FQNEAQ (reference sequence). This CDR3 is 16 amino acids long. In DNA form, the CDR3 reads TGTGCCAGCAGCCCGAGGACTAGCGGAATCTCCTACGAGCAGTACTTC. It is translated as CASSPRTSGISYEQYF. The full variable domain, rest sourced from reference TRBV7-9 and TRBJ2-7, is DTGVSQNPRHKITKRGQNVTFRCDPISEHNRLYWYRQTLGQGPEFLTYFQNEAQLEKSRLLSDRFSAERPKGSFSTLEIQRTEQGDSAMYLCASSPRTSGISYEQYFGPGTRLTVT.

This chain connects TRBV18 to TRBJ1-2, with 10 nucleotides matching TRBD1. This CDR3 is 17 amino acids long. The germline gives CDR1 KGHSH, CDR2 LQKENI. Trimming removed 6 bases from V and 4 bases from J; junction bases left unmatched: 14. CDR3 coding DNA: TGTGCCAGCTCCCCGACAGGGGGACAGGGGACGGGCTATGGCTACACCTTC. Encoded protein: CASSPTGGQGTGYGYTF.

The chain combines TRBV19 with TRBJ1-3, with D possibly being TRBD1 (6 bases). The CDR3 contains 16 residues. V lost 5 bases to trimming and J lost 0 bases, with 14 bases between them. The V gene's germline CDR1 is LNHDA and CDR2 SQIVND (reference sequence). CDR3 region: CASSPELQGSGNTIYF. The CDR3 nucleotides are TGTGCCAGTAGTCCAGAACTACAGGGCTCTGGAAACACCATATATTTT. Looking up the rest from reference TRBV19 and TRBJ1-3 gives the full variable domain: DGGITQSPKYLFRKEGQNVTLSCEQNLNHDAMYWYRQDPGQGLRLIYYSQIVNDFQKGDIAEGYSVSREKKESFPLTVTSAQKNPTAFYLCASSPELQGSGNTIYFGEGSWLTVV.

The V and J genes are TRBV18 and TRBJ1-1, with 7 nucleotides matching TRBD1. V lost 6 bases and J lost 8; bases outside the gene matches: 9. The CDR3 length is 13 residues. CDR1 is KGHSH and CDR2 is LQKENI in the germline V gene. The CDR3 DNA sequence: TGTGCCAGCTCCCAGAGGGACAGTGGCGAAGCTTTCTTT. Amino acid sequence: CASSQRDSGEAFF.

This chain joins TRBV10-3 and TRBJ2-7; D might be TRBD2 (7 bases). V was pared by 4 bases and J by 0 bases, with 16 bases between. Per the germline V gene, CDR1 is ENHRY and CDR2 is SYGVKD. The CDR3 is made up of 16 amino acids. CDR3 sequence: CAISGGRGTYSYEQYF. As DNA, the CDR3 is TGTGCCATCAGTGGGGGGCGGGGGACCTACTCCTACGAGCAGTACTTC.

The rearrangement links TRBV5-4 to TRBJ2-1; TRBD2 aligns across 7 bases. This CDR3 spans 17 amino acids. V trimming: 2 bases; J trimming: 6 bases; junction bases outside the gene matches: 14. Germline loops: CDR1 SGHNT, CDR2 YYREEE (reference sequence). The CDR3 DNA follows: TGTGCCAGCAGCTTAATAACGGGAGGCCTTTCAGGCAATGAGCAGTTCTTC. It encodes CASSLITGGLSGNEQFF.

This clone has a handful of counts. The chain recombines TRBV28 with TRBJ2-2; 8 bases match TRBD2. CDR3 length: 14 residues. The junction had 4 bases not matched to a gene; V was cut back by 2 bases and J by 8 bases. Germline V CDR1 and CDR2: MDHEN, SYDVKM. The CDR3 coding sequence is TGTGCCAGCAGTTTAACCGGGAGGGGAGGGGAGCTGTTTTTT. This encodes CASSLTGRGGELFF.